This TCR beta chain was sequenced during a study of radiation and T cells in renal cell carcinoma. Findings and caveats of the study: From baseline, blood top tumor clonotypes peaked at 2 weeks post-radiation. Without pretreatment biopsies, baseline tumor clonotype presence was undetermined.

As to this clone: Its antigen is not known.

The time point was: baseline pretreatment blood. Treatment meaning: 15 Gy SBRT to primary tumor, nephrectomy 4 weeks later. Blood was sampled at baseline, 2 weeks and 4 weeks after SBRT. V was cut by 3 bases and J by 7 bases, with 15 bases left in between. This CDR3 comprises 15 residues. Germline-derived CDR1 and CDR2 are WSHSY and SAAADI. The repertoire was sequenced with immunoSEQ multiplex PCR; TCRdb's copy has only in-frame clones and lacks some. The table includes over 45,000 clones, over 70% detected once. Source: blood, taken from a patient whose treatment included radiotherapy and nephrectomy. The TCR originated in a man aged 55 to 70 with renal cell carcinoma. The genes are TRBV10-2 and TRBJ2-2, with D perhaps being TRBD1 or TRBD2 (5 bases each). The CDR3 region has the DNA TGCGCCAGCAGTGAACGCGTTCAGAGGGGCGGGGAGCTGTTTTTT. Translated, it gives CASSERVQRGGELFF.